The T cell receptor (beta chain) under discussion was sequenced for a study of T cell clones after liver transplantation (dated by TCRdb to between 2019 and 2020). Background on the whole study: ITN030ST, the source of the samples, was a randomized trial that attempted immunosuppression withdrawal within 2 years of liver transplantation. The study cohort included 8 liver transplant recipients, of whom 3 were classified as tolerant and 5 as non-tolerant. After a pre-transplant mixed lymphocyte reaction, TCRbeta sequencing was used to pinpoint donor-reactive T cell clones, which were subsequently tracked in post-transplant blood. To count as tolerant, a recipient had to stay completely off immunosuppression for at least one year without liver enzymes climbing beyond twice the upper limit of normal. Subjects received no induction therapy and standard immunosuppression until randomization at 12-24 months post-transplant. Three of the eight recipients were HCV-positive; the others were transplanted for non-autoimmune, non-viral indications. Third party-reactive TCRbeta sequences were also identified from pre-transplant MLRs to serve as an antigen-independent comparator for donor-reactive sequences. Blood samples were collected pre-transplant, then pre-randomization ahead of withdrawal, and finally post-randomization once withdrawal had either been completed or failed. Findings and caveats that apply to the study as a whole: When repertoire turnover was taken into account, detection of donor-reactive sequences was significantly reduced in 7 of 8 subjects for CD4 and in 8 of 8 subjects for CD8. In most of the 8 subjects, regardless of tolerance or HCV status, circulating donor-reactive CD4 TCRbeta sequences dropped significantly post-transplant. Because no allograft tissue specimens were available, donor-reactive T cells may have migrated into the graft instead of being deleted. In a couple of subjects, low numbers of available donor cells limited the measurable donor-reactive repertoire. Donor-reactive sequences declined more than third party-reactive ones, suggesting partial antigen-specific deletion unrelated to withdrawal success. Conclusions were preliminary, limited by small, heterogeneous patient numbers and non-standardized post-transplant time points.

As concerns this clone: What antigen it recognizes has not been identified. Qualities for individual bases were not recorded, and no much larger clone is one base off.

From cysteine to phenylalanine, the CDR3 is 16 amino acids long. The retained sequence is limited to the CDR3, 48 bases, with the frame set at the first base. The trim is 5 bases for V and 4 bases for J, with a gap of 18 bases between the germline ends. CDR1 and CDR2 were assigned from the germline V gene (reference sequence) as SEHNR and FQNEAQ. Unstimulated PBMCs, after thawing, were stained for CD3, CD4 and CD8 and then FACS-sorted into CD3+CD4+ and CD3+CD8+ populations. Each of the 8 studied subjects was randomized to immunosuppression withdrawal. Genomic DNA was isolated with the Qiagen DNeasy Blood and Tissue Kit. High-throughput TCRbeta CDR3 sequencing of frozen genomic DNA was performed by immunoSEQ, including PCR amplification, mapping, bias correction and internal controls. The published analysis was carried out like this. Productive rearrangements were retained, and unique TCRbeta sequences were defined by the CDR3 nucleotide sequence together with the V and J gene. A sequence counted as donor-reactive only if the sequence showed at least 5-fold expansion in CFSE-low cells compared with unstimulated pre-transplant cells and had a frequency of at least 0.01%. Minimum frequency thresholds were set for each subject based on the unstimulated sample with the lowest template count, ensuring at least 90% detection power. Repertoire turnover was measured by Jensen-Shannon divergence between the top 1000 TCRbeta sequences post- and pre-transplant. Changes in detection of donor-reactive sequences were tested with two-sided Fisher's exact tests. Imported from immuneACCESS, the table was reduced by TCRdb to in-frame sequences with V and J called. These copies leave out some clones; in studies compared against another copy, an unresolved V gene accounts for under half, and the cause of the remainder is not known. The V and J calls and clone size come from that table; D and trimming were worked out from the DNA. The sample contains under 20,000 clones, around 87% of them found a single time. 10% to 15% of the sample comes from the top ten.

Recombination connected TRBV7-9 to TRBJ2-1; TRBD2 is a possible D gene, resting on 6 matching bases. The receptor's source is a human patient who received a liver transplant. After a transplant, some of the T cells may come from the graft donor. The sequenced sample was CD8+ T cells from blood, obtained 45 to 46 months after liver transplant. The DNA sequence reads TGTGCCAGCAGCCCCCGTCGGGCTAGCGATTACAATGAGCAGTTCTTC. This codes for CASSPRRASDYNEQFF.